This T cell receptor (beta chain) emerged from a study of CD8 T cells in Susac syndrome. RNA amounts of about 0.5 to 1 ug underwent reverse transcription with random hexamers. One entry per CDR3 protein results from TCRdb running MiXCR on the immunoSEQ multiplex PCR reads. The sample includes 80,000 or so distinct CDR3 sequences, 85% to 95% seen only once; the top ten take 0.25% to 0.3%. It was negative isolation that provided the CD8+ and CD4+ T cells, whereas TEMRA cells were enriched by FACS. Looked up from germline, CDR1 is SEHNR and CDR2 is FQNEAQ (reference sequence). This CDR3 region has 14 residues. Trimming shortened V by 3 bases and J by 0 bases, and 6 bases separated the two germline ends.

The receptor's source is a human donor in good health. The sequenced sample consisted of CD8+ T cells from PBMCs. J is TRBJ1-5 and V is TRBV7-9, with no clear D. This CDR3 is CASSLLGSNQPQHF. The CDR3 DNA follows: TGTGCCAGCAGCTTGCTCGGTAGCAATCAGCCCCAGCATTTT.